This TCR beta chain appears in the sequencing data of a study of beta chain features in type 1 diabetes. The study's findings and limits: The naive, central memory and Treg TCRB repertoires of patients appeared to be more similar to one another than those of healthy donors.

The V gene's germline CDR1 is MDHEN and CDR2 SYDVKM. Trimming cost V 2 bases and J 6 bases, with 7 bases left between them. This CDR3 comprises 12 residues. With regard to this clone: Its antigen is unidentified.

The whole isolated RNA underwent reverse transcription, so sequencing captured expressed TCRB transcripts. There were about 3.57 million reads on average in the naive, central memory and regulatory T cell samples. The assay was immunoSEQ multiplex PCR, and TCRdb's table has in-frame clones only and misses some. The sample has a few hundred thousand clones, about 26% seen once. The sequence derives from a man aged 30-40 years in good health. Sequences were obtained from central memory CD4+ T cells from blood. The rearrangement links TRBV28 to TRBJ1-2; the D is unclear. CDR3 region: CASSLRGNGYTF. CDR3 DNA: TGTGCCAGCAGTTTAAGAGGGAATGGCTACACCTTC.